This T cell receptor beta chain came from a study of T cells in Graves' hyperthyroidism and ophthalmopathy. Points from the study as a whole: In simple terms, a model built on 13 V-J features told ophthalmopathy apart from stable hyperthyroidism. Researchers found most expanded thyroid clonotypes above 0.001 in blood as well.

Comments on this clonotype: Its matching antigen is unknown.

From RNA transcripts, TCR beta CDR3 regions were amplified. Primed by the HTBI set, a first-round RT-PCR was run on the TCR CDR3. TCRdb reanalysed the multiplex PCR reads using MiXCR and keeps one entry per CDR3 protein. This sample carries roughly 500,000 distinct CDR3 sequences, around 14% of them seen once, and the ten largest clones take more than 5%. Trimming removed 4 bases at V and 5 bases at J, with 15 bases between. CDR1 is SGHVS, CDR2 FNYEAQ, per germline. This CDR3 spans 14 amino acids. The material sequenced was blood. The sequence was obtained from a woman in her 30s with Graves' hyperthyroidism that later progressed to Graves' ophthalmopathy. The chain recombines TRBV7-6 with TRBJ2-7; D is tentatively TRBD1 or TRBD2 (6 bases each). The CDR3 loop is CASSYKRGEDEQYF. DNA of the CDR3: TGTGCCAGCAGCTACAAGAGGGGGGAAGACGAGCAGTACTTC. The complete variable domain, with remaining parts taken from reference TRBV7-6 and TRBJ2-7, reads GAGVSQSPRYKVTKRGQDVALRCDPISGHVSLYWYRQALGQGPEFLTYFNYEAQQDKSGLPNDRFSAERPEGSISTLTIQRTEQRDSAMYRCASSYKRGEDEQYFGPGTRLTVT.